This T cell receptor beta chain came from a study of blood T cell repertoires in COVID-19. Across the whole study: Sites in the United States, Italy and Spain provided acute and convalescent COVID-19 samples. Sample material is recorded as cDNA or gDNA derived from T cells, B-cell-depleted T cells, or PBMCs.

Germline CDR1 LNHNV, CDR2 YYDKDF (reference sequence). This CDR3 spans 14 amino acids. V lost 0 bases and J 8 bases, leaving 10 bases between the germline ends. Per the original methods: Amplification of reference gene primers provided the estimated nucleated cell counts. Assay used: immunoSEQ multiplex PCR; TCRdb lists only in-frame clones, some missing. D and trimming come from the DNA, and the V and J calls and clone size come from that table. This sample yields some 230,000 clones, of which 80% to 90% are seen a single time; roughly 5% belongs to the top ten. The rearrangement links TRBV15 to TRBJ2-2; D may be TRBD2 (6 bases). The source of this sequence is an older woman who had recovered from COVID-19. Sequencing was carried out using peripheral blood. DNA of the CDR3: TGTGCCACCAGCAGAGATCGGGGGTCGGGGGAGCTGTTTTTT. It is translated as CATSRDRGSGELFF.